The 25 T cell receptor beta chains below were found in one sample sequenced in a study of identical twins. TCRdb re-called the 5' RACE reads through MiXCR, storing one row per CDR3 protein. The sample holds 430,000 or so distinct CDR3 sequences, approximately 25% seen once. These data were likewise used in another study, on T cells expressing NK-cell markers.

The sequenced sample consisted of CD4+ T cells sorted from blood. Receptors originate from a woman younger than 30 in good health.

This clonotype has just a few counts. The rearrangement links TRBV28 to TRBJ2-7; 7 positions match TRBD2. Germline CDR1 and CDR2: MDHEN and SYDVKM. V lost 6 bases to trimming and J lost 0 bases; unmatched junction nucleotides: 11. The CDR3 is 16 residues long. The DNA for the CDR3 is TGTGCCAGCAGGGATCGGGGACTAATGATCTCCTACGAGCAGTACTTC. Translated, it gives CASRDRGLMISYEQYF.

The chain couples TRBV5-1 to TRBJ2-7; 7 bases are a match to TRBD2. The V gene end was trimmed by 5 bases and the J gene end by 1 base; junction bases not matched to a gene: 6. The CDR3 totals 14 residues. CDR1 is SGHRS and CDR2 is YFSETQ in the germline V gene. As DNA, the CDR3 is TGCGCCAGCAGAAACCTTAGCGGGTCCTACGAGCAGTACTTC. Its protein product is CASRNLSGSYEQYF.

A few counts support this clonotype. The chain carries TRBV12-3 or TRBV12-4 and TRBJ1-2; no firm D call. The CDR3 has 17 amino acids. Deletions cut 6 bases from V and 8 bases from J, with 28 bases between. CDR3 amino acids: CASSFLGWGGGSSGYTF. CDR3 sequence (DNA): TGTGCCAGCAGCTTTTTGGGTTGGGGAGGAGGGAGTTCGGGCTACACCTTC.

The chain uses TRBV6-5 and TRBJ1-1, with TRBD1 as a possible D gene (5 bases). Germline-derived CDR1 and CDR2 are MNHEY and SVGAGI. With 7 bases removed from V and 4 bases from J, the gap between germline ends came to 10 bases. CDR3 length equals 12 residues. The CDR3 DNA reads as TGTGCCAGCATGGGACGATTCACTGAAGCTTTCTTT. This codes for CASMGRFTEAFF.

This clonotype was counted a few times. The chain is built from TRBV20-1 and TRBJ2-3, with TRBD2 identical over 13 bases. The CDR3 sequence is 16 residues long. V gave up 5 bases and J gave up 6 bases; unmatched junction bases: 11. CDR1 DFQATT and CDR2 SNEGSKA come from the germline V gene (reference sequence). CDR3 sequence (DNA): TGCAGTGCTCACCGGGGACTAGCGGGAACTATGGATACGCAGTATTTT. It is translated as CSAHRGLAGTMDTQYF.

This clonotype has only a few counts. The chain uses TRBV9 and TRBJ2-7, with 11 nucleotides matching TRBD2. This CDR3 contains 17 residues. J was trimmed by 0 bases and V by 0 bases; bases with no gene match: 5. Per the germline V gene, CDR1 is SGDLS and CDR2 is YYNGEE. The CDR3 here is CASSVGLAGGSSYEQYF. CDR3 nucleotides: TGTGCCAGCAGCGTAGGTCTAGCGGGAGGCAGCTCCTACGAGCAGTACTTC.

This clonotype was found many times. The chain couples TRBV12-3 or TRBV12-4 to TRBJ1-6; 9 bases match TRBD1. With 7 bases clipped from V and 8 bases from J, the junction kept 9 bases outside the gene matches. CDR3 length: 15 amino acids. As DNA, the CDR3 is TGTGCCAGCACTAGATCGACAGGGGGTTATTCACCCCTCCACTTT. Protein: CASTRSTGGYSPLHF.

J is TRBJ2-5 and V is TRBV5-1; possible D gene TRBD2, 6 bases. Germline CDR1 reads SGHRS; CDR2 reads YFSETQ. The CDR3 consists of 14 residues. V dropped 1 base and J dropped 5 bases, with 12 bases sitting between them. CDR3 sequence reads: CASSLLSAGETQYF. The CDR3 nucleotides are TGCGCCAGCAGCTTGCTTTCTGCGGGGGAGACCCAGTACTTC.

V gene TRBV10-2 combines with J gene TRBJ2-2, with 11 bases lining up with TRBD2. This CDR3 has 15 amino acids. Trimming removed 10 bases from V and 7 bases from J; junction bases left unmatched: 11. Germline CDR1 and CDR2: WSHSY and SAAADI. The CDR3 DNA reads TGCGCCACCGCCGCTAGGCTAGCGGGAGGCGGGGAGCTGTTTTTT. Residues: CATAARLAGGGELFF.

This clonotype was observed once. The chain is built from TRBV6-1 and TRBJ2-7; D not certain. This CDR3 contains 14 residues. Germline assignment: CDR1 MNHNS and CDR2 SASEGT. V was pared by 6 bases and J by 2 bases, with 14 bases between. The CDR3 spells CASSPTTVPYEQYF. In DNA form, the CDR3 reads TGTGCCAGCAGCCCCACGACCGTACCCTACGAGCAGTACTTC.

The chain recombines TRBV12-3 or TRBV12-4 with TRBJ2-1; TRBD1 matches at 9 bases. The trim removed 8 bases at V and 1 base at J, leaving 6 bases unmatched. This CDR3 region has 15 residues. CDR3: CASRTGQGSYNEQFF. For the CDR3, the DNA is TGTGCCAGCCGGACCGGACAGGGGTCCTACAATGAGCAGTTCTTC.

The chain couples TRBV18 to TRBJ1-1, with TRBD1 as a possible D gene (5 bases). The CDR3 spans 16 residues. The ends were cut back, 1 base at V and 1 base at J, with 13 bases in the middle. Germline-derived CDR1 and CDR2 are KGHSH and LQKENI. Written as DNA, the CDR3 is TGTGCCAGCTCACCACTATCGGAGGGGAAGAACACTGAAGCTTTCTTT. Translating it yields CASSPLSEGKNTEAFF.

This clonotype was seen a handful of times. The rearrangement joins TRBV12-3 or TRBV12-4 to TRBJ1-3; D is uncertain. The V and J ends lost 2 bases and 7 bases respectively, with 12 bases between them. CDR3 length: 14 residues. The CDR3 nucleotides read TGTGCCAGCAGTTTAAGAGCGTTCGGGAACACCATATATTTT. Encoded protein: CASSLRAFGNTIYF.

The chain recombines TRBV11-2 with TRBJ2-7; the D gene is possibly TRBD2 (5 bases). V lost 5 bases to trimming and J lost 0 bases, with 14 bases between them. This CDR3 region has 15 residues. Germline CDR1 SGHAT, CDR2 FQNNGV. Here the CDR3 DNA reads TGTGCCAGCAGCCCTCTAGCCCTTAGCTCCTACGAGCAGTACTTC. Its translation is CASSPLALSSYEQYF.

The chain recombines TRBV12-3 or TRBV12-4 with TRBJ2-1; D gene uncertain. This CDR3 has 14 residues. Trimming stripped 3 bases from V and 2 bases from J, with 8 bases between. In nucleotides, the CDR3 is TGTGCCAGCAGTTTGGACCATGCCTACAATGAGCAGTTCTTC. This encodes CASSLDHAYNEQFF.

The V call is TRBV29-1, the J call TRBJ2-5; D not certain. This CDR3 contains 14 residues. CDR1 SQVTM and CDR2 ANQGSEA come from the germline V gene. Trimming left V 3 bases short and J 5 bases short, with 16 bases between. CDR3 amino acids: CSVDLWAAQETQYF. Written as DNA, the CDR3 is TGCAGCGTTGACTTATGGGCAGCCCAGGAGACCCAGTACTTC.

This clonotype has more than one count but fewer than ten. The V call is TRBV15, the J call TRBJ2-7; D gene ambiguous. The germline V gene encodes CDR1 LNHNV and CDR2 YYDKDF (reference sequence). The CDR3 is made up of 14 amino acids. V lost 0 bases, J lost 3 bases, and 9 bases lay in between. The CDR3 bases are TGTGCCACCAGCAGAGACTTTGGGCACTACGAGCAGTACTTC. Its protein is CATSRDFGHYEQYF.

In its sample, this clonotype was seen a few times. V and J are TRBV9 and TRBJ2-3; TRBD2 is a possible D gene (5 bases). The length of the CDR3 is 13 residues. Between the trimmed V and J ends, which lost 0 bases and 5 bases, there was a span of 7 bases. The germline CDR1 and CDR2 sequences are SGDLS and YYNGEE. For the CDR3, the DNA is TGTGCCAGCAGCGTAGGAGAGGGAGATACGCAGTATTTT. Translation gives CASSVGEGDTQYF.

The V and J genes are TRBV12-3 or TRBV12-4 and TRBJ2-1; D may be TRBD2 (5 bases). V was pared by 7 bases and J by 6 bases, with 10 bases between. The CDR3 is 12 amino acids. The CDR3 nucleotides read TGTGCCAGCACTACACGGGGCAATGAGCAGTTCTTC. Protein product: CASTTRGNEQFF.

The chain combines TRBV7-2 with TRBJ1-2; D uncertain. Germline V gene sequence: CDR1 SGHTA, CDR2 FQGNSA. The CDR3 consists of 14 residues. V lost 5 bases and J lost 3, with 13 bases in between. The CDR3 coding sequence is TGTGCCAGCAGCGCACACATTGGGGACTATGGCTACACCTTC. It is translated as CASSAHIGDYGYTF.

This clonotype was detected a few times. The chain is built from TRBV27 and TRBJ2-1; D unclear. The CDR3 contains 13 residues. Germline V gives CDR1 MNHEY, CDR2 SMNVEV (reference sequence). The V and J ends lost 6 bases and 0 bases respectively, with 6 bases between them. The DNA for the CDR3 is TGTGCCAGCAGGGTGGACTCCTACAATGAGCAGTTCTTC. This codes for CASRVDSYNEQFF.

The gene calls are TRBV7-9 and TRBJ2-1; 12 bases map to TRBD2. Looked up from germline, CDR1 is SEHNR and CDR2 is FQNEAQ (reference sequence). V lost 3 bases, J lost 8 bases, and 5 bases stayed unmatched. CDR3 length equals 15 residues. Here the CDR3 reads CASSLAASGRDEQFF. As DNA, the CDR3 is TGTGCCAGCAGCTTGGCGGCTAGCGGGAGGGATGAGCAGTTCTTC.

The genes are TRBV3-1 and TRBJ1-2, with a weak D call TRBD1 (5 bases). The length of the CDR3 is 16 residues. V was clipped by 5 bases and J by 1 base, with 17 bases between them. From germline, CDR1 is LGHDT and CDR2 YNNKEL (reference sequence). The CDR3, as DNA: TGTGCCAGCAGCGCCGGACAAGGGAGGAATAACTATGGCTACACCTTC. Its translation is CASSAGQGRNNYGYTF. The entire variable domain, with the rest obtained from reference TRBV3-1 and TRBJ1-2, is as follows: DTAVSQTPKYLVTQMGNDKSIKCEQNLGHDTMYWYKQDSKKFLKIMFSYNNKELIINETVPNRFSPKSPDKAHLNLHINSLELGDSAVYFCASSAGQGRNNYGYTFGSGTRLTVV.

DNA of the CDR3: TGCAGCGTTGAAGCCGGGATGAACACTGAAGCTTTCTTT. Residues: CSVEAGMNTEAFF. The rearrangement links TRBV29-1 to TRBJ1-1; D call uncertain. The ends were cut back, 1 base at V and 0 bases at J, with 6 bases in the middle. The V gene's germline CDR1 is SQVTM and CDR2 ANQGSEA. This CDR3 region has 13 residues.

This clonotype was observed a few times. The J gene is TRBJ2-1, the V gene TRBV7-9, with 10 bases identical to TRBD2. V was pared by 5 bases and J by 6 bases, with 7 bases of the junction left unmatched. CDR3 length: 15 residues. The germline CDR1 and CDR2 sequences are SEHNR and FQNEAQ (reference sequence). This chain's CDR3 is CASSKGLAEPNEQFF. CDR3 DNA: TGTGCCAGCAGCAAAGGACTAGCGGAGCCCAATGAGCAGTTCTTC.